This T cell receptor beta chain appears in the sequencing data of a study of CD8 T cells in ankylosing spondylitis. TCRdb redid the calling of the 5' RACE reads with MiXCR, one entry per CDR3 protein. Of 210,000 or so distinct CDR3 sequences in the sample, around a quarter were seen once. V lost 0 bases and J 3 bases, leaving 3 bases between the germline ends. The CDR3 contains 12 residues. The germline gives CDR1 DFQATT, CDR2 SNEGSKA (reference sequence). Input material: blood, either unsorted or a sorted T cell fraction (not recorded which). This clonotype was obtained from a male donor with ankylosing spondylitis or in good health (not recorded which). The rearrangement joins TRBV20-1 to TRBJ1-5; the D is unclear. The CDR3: CSARDNNQPQHF. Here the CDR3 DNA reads TGCAGTGCTAGAGATAACAATCAGCCCCAGCATTTT.